A single sample is the source of the 4 T cell receptor beta chains below, sequenced in a study of post-analysis software for immune sequencing data. Sequencing libraries made from TCR beta cDNA carried unique molecular identifiers. TCRdb called the PCR reads again in MiXCR, with one record for every CDR3 protein. The data hold some 690,000 distinct CDR3 sequences, with about 27% observed a single time. For these TCRs, the target antigens are not known. Study-level points and caveats: Five TRBV segments were significantly more frequent in patients than in controls. TRBV5-6, TRBV5-1 and TRBV20-1 were among these segments.

Sequences were obtained from blood. All receptors derive from a girl aged 10-17 years with multiple sclerosis.

This clonotype was seen more than once but under ten times. V and J are TRBV20-1 and TRBJ2-1, with 16 bases fitting TRBD2. The ends lost 1 base at V and 8 bases at J; junction bases unmatched: 17. Germline CDR1 DFQATT, CDR2 SNEGSKA (reference sequence). The CDR3 is 20 residues long. DNA for the CDR3: TGCAGTGCTAGAGTCTTAAGGGGGACTAGCGGGAGGGCCACTAAAGATGAGCAGTTCTTC. Translated, it gives CSARVLRGTSGRATKDEQFF.

V usage is TRBV19 and J usage is TRBJ1-1, with TRBD1 matching over 7 bases. J was trimmed by 5 bases and V by 9 bases; bases with no gene match: 12. Germline V lookup: CDR1 LNHDA, CDR2 SQIVND (reference sequence). The CDR3 covers 14 residues. CDR3 bases: TGTGCCAGCACGACTTGGCAGGGGGGGACTGAAGCTTTCTTT. It yields the protein CASTTWQGGTEAFF.

The chain couples TRBV6-5 to TRBJ2-7; D call uncertain. CDR1 and CDR2 from the germline V gene are MNHEY and SVGAGI. The CDR3 spans 13 residues. Trimming removed 7 bases from V and 1 base from J, with 11 bases in between. CDR3 amino acids: CASTRLPSYEQYF. DNA for the CDR3: TGTGCCAGCACGCGGCTACCATCCTACGAGCAGTACTTC.

The chain combines TRBV29-1 with TRBJ1-2; TRBD1 matches at 7 bases. This CDR3 is 16 amino acids long. V gave up 5 bases and J gave up 5 bases; unmatched junction bases: 17. The V gene's germline CDR1 is SQVTM and CDR2 ANQGSEA. The CDR3 DNA reads TGCAGCGTTCCATCTTACCAGGGCCAGGGGGAGTATGGCTACACCTTC. This sequence encodes CSVPSYQGQGEYGYTF.